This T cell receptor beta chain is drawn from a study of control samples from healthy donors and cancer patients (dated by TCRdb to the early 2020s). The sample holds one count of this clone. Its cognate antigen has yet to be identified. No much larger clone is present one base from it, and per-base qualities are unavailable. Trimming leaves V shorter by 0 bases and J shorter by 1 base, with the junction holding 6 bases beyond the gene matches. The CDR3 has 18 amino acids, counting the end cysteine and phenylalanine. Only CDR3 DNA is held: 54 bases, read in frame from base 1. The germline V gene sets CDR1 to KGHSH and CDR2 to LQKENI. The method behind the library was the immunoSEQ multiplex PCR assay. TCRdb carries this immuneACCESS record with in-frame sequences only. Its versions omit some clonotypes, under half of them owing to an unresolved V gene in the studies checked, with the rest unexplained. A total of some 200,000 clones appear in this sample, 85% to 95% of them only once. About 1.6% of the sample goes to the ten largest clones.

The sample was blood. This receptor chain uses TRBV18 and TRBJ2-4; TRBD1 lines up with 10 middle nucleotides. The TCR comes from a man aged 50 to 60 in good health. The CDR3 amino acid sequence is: CASSPPGGTGEAKNIQYF. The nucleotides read TGTGCCAGCTCACCACCGGGCGGGACAGGGGAGGCCAAAAACATTCAGTACTTC.